The TCR beta chain under discussion was sequenced for a study of cytomegalovirus exposure and HLA in healthy donors. Whole-study findings and limits: In the analysis, some V segments, TRBV6-2 and TRBV6-3 included, were excluded as indistinguishable.

About this clone: Its cognate antigen is unknown.

The PCR had 60 Vbeta and 13 Jbeta primers. Using immunoSEQ multiplex PCR, the repertoire was profiled, and TCRdb retains in-frame clones only, with some absent. The table records over 100,000 clones, around 73% of them present only once. The germline V gene encodes CDR1 LNHDA and CDR2 SQIVND (reference sequence). The CDR3 spans 16 residues. After removal of 7 bases from V and 0 bases from J, the junction contained 7 bases not matched to a gene. The TCR sequence derives from a middle-aged man in good health and CMV-seronegative. The chain joins TRBV19 to TRBJ1-4, with TRBD1 matching 8 bases. Sequenced input: PBMCs. DNA of the CDR3: TGTGCCAGTACCAAGGACAGGGTTGCAACTAATGAAAAACTGTTTTTT. Translated, it gives CASTKDRVATNEKLFF.